The next 6 T cell receptor beta chains were all read from a single sample in a study of tumor and adjacent non-tumor tissue in lung cancer. TCRbeta libraries were built with three rounds of nested PCR, modified from ARM-PCR. One entry per CDR3 protein results from TCRdb running MiXCR on the multiplex PCR reads. In the table there are tens of thousands of distinct CDR3 sequences, roughly three quarters of which are singletons. This sample's RNA came from whole unsorted tissue. This non-tumor lung sample came from over 3 cm beyond the tumor edge. Sequencing was carried out using distant non-tumor lung tissue. Source of these receptors: a man aged 55 to 70 with non-small cell lung cancer.

Regarding this clonotype: A much larger clone sits a single nucleotide away, making a read error possible. The rearrangement links TRBV11-2 to TRBJ2-1, with unresolved D. The length of the CDR3 is 15 residues. Germline V gives CDR1 SGHAT, CDR2 FQNNGV. The V end lost 1 base, the J end lost 4 bases, and 11 bases lay between the germline ends. CDR3 sequence (DNA): TGTGCCAGCAGCTTAGTACTAACGCTTTACAATGAGCAGTTCTTC. Residues: CASSLVLTLYNEQFF.

On this clonotype: One base away lies a much larger clone, so this may be a sequencing read error. V gene TRBV11-2 combines with J gene TRBJ2-7, with D uncertain. The CDR3 consists of 13 residues. Germline-derived CDR1 and CDR2 are SGHAT and FQNNGV. The CDR3 coding sequence is TGTGCCAGCAGCTTTGGCAGCAATTACGACCAGTACTTC. This sequence encodes CASSFGSNYDQYF.

The chain carries TRBV12-3 or TRBV12-4 and TRBJ2-5; D may be TRBD1 or TRBD2 (5 bases each). The CDR3 is 14 residues long. The DNA of the CDR3 is TGTGTCGGCAGTTTAGCGCAGGGATGGGAGACCCAGTACTTC. It is translated as CVGSLAQGWETQYF.

In its sample, this clonotype was seen many times. The chain uses TRBV5-4 and TRBJ2-3, with D unresolved. Germline CDR1 and CDR2: SGHNT and YYREEE (reference sequence). The CDR3 runs to 14 residues. V was cut by 6 bases and J by 0 bases, with 11 bases left in between. This CDR3 is CASIDDKSTDTQYF. DNA of the CDR3: TGTGCCAGCATCGATGACAAAAGCACAGATACGCAGTATTTT.

In this sample, this clonotype turned up a few times. At one end the junction does not follow the germline gene, possibly because of a read error. V usage is TRBV11-2 and J usage is TRBJ1-1; 8 bases match TRBD1. The CDR3 is 15 residues long. Germline V gene data show CDR1 as SGHAT and CDR2 as FQNNGV. CDR3 region: CASSMGSDRDTEAIF. The CDR3 nucleotides are TGTGCCAGCAGCATGGGCTCGGACAGGGATACTGAAGCTATCTTT.

On this clonotype: The final CDR3 position lacks the conserved phenylalanine or tryptophan, pointing to a likely read error. This chain joins TRBV5-5 and TRBJ1-1; 8 bases align to TRBD1. This CDR3 is 14 amino acids long. Germline V gene lookup returns CDR1 SGHKS and CDR2 YYEKEE (reference sequence). The CDR3 region has the DNA TGTGCCAGTAGCTTGATTGACAGGGGCACTGAAGCTTTCTAT. This translates into CASSLIDRGTEAFY.